This TCR beta chain appears in the sequencing data of a study of human T cells and chemical hapten exposure. Time point defined: patch test 1, 2 weeks after DPC sensitization. Treatment in this sample: therapeutic diphenylcyclopropenone sensitization with weekly scalp DPC. Suited to DPC and affected by alopecia, the donors ranged from 18 to 70 years old. Study results and caveats: Given that the donors had alopecia, their immune response may differ from that seen in healthy people.

In its sample, this clonotype was seen a few times. What it binds is not known. Germline V CDR1 and CDR2: SQVTM, ANQGSEA. After removal of 0 bases from V and 1 base from J, the junction contained 1 base not matched to a gene. The CDR3 has 14 residues. Individual cDNA molecules in this library carried unique molecular identifiers. TCRdb re-analysed the RACE reads in MiXCR, keeping a single row per CDR3 protein. The sample lists some 350,000 distinct CDR3 sequences; roughly 6.9% were seen once. This TCR was recovered from a woman between 18 and 29 years old with alopecia areata. Some clones in this sample may be carry-over from other donors' samples. This chain uses TRBV29-1 with TRBJ1-1, with 8 bases that match TRBD1. Sequencing used whole blood, obtained in connection with sensitization to the hapten diphenylcyclopropenone (DPC). The CDR3 loop is CSVEDRGRNTEAFF. CDR3 nucleotide sequence: TGCAGCGTTGAAGACAGGGGGCGGAACACTGAAGCTTTCTTT.